This record covers a single T cell receptor (beta chain). These data are taken from a study of T cells in Graves' hyperthyroidism and ophthalmopathy. RNA transcripts yielded amplified TCR beta CDR3 regions. HTBI primers were the set used in a first-round RT-PCR of the TCR CDR3. TCRdb re-derived calls from the multiplex PCR reads in MiXCR, one entry per CDR3 protein. This sample has about 350,000 distinct CDR3 sequences; 11% to 15% occur once, and the top ten carry 20% to 25%. This CDR3 region has 13 residues. Looked up from germline, CDR1 is DFQATT and CDR2 is SNEGSKA (reference sequence). V trimming: 5 bases; J trimming: 4 bases; junction bases outside the gene matches: 5.

The chain combines TRBV20-1 with TRBJ2-5; TRBD1 matches at 9 bases. Source material: blood. The origin of this receptor is a woman in her 30s with Graves' hyperthyroidism. The CDR3 region is CSAPDRGRETQYF. CDR3 sequence (DNA): TGCAGTGCTCCGGACAGGGGTAGAGAGACCCAGTACTTC.